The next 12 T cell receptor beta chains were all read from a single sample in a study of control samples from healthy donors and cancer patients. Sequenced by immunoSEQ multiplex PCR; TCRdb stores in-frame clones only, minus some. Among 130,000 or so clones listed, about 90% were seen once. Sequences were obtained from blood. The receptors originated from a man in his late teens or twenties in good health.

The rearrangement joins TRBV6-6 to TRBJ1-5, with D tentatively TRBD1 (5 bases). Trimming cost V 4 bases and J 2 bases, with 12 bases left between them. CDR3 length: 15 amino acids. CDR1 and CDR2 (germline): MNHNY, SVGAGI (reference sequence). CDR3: CASSSPDSRNQPQHF. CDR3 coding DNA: TGTGCCAGCAGTTCCCCCGACAGTCGCAATCAGCCCCAGCATTTT.

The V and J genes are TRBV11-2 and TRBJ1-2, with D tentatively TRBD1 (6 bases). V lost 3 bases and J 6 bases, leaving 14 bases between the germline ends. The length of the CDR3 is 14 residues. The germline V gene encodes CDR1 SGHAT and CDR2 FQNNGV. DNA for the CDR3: TGTGCCAGCAGCTTTCCACAGGGAGATCATGGCTACACCTTC. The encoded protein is CASSFPQGDHGYTF.

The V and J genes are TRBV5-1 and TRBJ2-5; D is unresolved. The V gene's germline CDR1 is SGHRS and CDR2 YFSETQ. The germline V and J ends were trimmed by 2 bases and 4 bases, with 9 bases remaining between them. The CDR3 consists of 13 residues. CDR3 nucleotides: TGCGCCAGCAGCTTTAGCCCGGGAGAGACCCAGTACTTC. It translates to CASSFSPGETQYF.

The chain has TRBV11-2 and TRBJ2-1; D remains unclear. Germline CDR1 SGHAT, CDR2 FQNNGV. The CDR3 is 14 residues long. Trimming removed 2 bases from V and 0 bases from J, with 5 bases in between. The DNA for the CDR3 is TGTGCCAGCAGCTTATCGAGCTCCTACAATGAGCAGTTCTTC. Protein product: CASSLSSSYNEQFF.

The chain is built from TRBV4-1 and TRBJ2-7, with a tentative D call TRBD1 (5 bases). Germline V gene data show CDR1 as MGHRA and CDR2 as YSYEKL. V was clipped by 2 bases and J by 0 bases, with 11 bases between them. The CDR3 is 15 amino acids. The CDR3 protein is CASSQTGSISYEQYF. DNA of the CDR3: TGCGCCAGCAGCCAAACAGGATCAATCTCCTACGAGCAGTACTTC.

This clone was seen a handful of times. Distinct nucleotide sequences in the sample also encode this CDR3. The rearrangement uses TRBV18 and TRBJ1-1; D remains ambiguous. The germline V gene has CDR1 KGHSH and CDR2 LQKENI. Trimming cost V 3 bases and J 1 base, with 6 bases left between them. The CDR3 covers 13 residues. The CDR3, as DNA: TGTGCCAGCTCACCGACCGAGAACACTGAAGCTTTCTTT. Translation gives CASSPTENTEAFF.

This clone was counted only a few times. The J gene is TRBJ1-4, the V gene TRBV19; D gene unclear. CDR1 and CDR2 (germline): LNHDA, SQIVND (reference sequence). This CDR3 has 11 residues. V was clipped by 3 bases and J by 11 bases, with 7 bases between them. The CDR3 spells CASSMATKLFF. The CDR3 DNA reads TGTGCCAGTAGTATGGCTACGAAACTGTTTTTT.

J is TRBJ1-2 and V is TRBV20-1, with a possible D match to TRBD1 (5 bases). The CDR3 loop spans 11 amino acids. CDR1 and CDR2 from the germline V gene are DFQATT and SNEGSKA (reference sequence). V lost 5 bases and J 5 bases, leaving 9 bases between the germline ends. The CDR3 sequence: CSAGRQYGYTF. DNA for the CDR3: TGCAGTGCTGGGAGACAGTATGGCTACACCTTC.

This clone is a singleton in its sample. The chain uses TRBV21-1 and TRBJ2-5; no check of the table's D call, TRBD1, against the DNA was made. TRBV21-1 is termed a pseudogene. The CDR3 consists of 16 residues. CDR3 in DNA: TGTGCCAGCAGCCCTCAGGACAGGAGGGGAGTGGATGGCCAGTACTTC. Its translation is CASSPQDRRGVDGQYF.

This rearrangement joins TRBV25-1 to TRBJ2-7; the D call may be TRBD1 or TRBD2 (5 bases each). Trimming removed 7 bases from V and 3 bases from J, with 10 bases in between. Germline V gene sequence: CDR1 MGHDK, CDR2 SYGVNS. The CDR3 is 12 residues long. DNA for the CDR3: TGTGCCAGCATGGCAGGGAGCTACGAGCAGTACTTC. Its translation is CASMAGSYEQYF.

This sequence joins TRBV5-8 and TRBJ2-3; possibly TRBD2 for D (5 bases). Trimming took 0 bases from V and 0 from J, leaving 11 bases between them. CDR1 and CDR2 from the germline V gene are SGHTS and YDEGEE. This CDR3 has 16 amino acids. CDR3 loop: CASSLVREASTDTQYF. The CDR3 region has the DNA TGTGCCAGCAGCTTGGTCCGGGAAGCTAGCACAGATACGCAGTATTTT.

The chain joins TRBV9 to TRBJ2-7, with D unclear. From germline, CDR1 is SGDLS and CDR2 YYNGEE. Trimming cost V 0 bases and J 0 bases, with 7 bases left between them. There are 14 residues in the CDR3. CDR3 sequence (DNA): TGTGCCAGCAGCGTAGGACGAAACTCCTACGAGCAGTACTTC. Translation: CASSVGRNSYEQYF.